The rows below give T cell receptor beta chains drawn from one sample of a study of response to subunit inactivated influenza vaccine. Via MiXCR, TCRdb re-called the RT-PCR reads, giving one row per CDR3 protein. The profile shows 170,000 or so distinct CDR3 sequences, approximately 12% of them singletons. This specimen was CD8+ T cells sorted from PBMCs, taken less than 30 months after vaccination. These receptors all come from a man aged 45 to 70 who received an inactivated influenza vaccine. Both conserved end residues are part of each CDR3. Each record gives: V gene, D gene, clone size, J gene, CDR3 length, CDR3 protein, CDR3 DNA. D genes are given only for firm matches. Only some rows state a clone size, as once, few, many or a class for expanded clones.

V gene: TRBV7-9
D gene: TRBD2
clone size: -
J gene: TRBJ2-1
CDR3 length: 16
CDR3 protein: CASSRLAGAAYNEQFF
CDR3 DNA: TGTGCCAGCAGCCGCCTAGCGGGGGCGGCCTACAATGAGCAGTTCTTC

V gene: TRBV12-3/TRBV12-4
D gene: TRBD2
clone size: many
J gene: TRBJ2-5
CDR3 length: 16
CDR3 protein: CASTTTGTSGQETQYF
CDR3 DNA: TGTGCCAGCACCACTACCGGGACTAGCGGCCAAGAGACCCAGTACTTC

V gene: TRBV29-1
D gene: -
clone size: few
J gene: TRBJ1-1
CDR3 length: 12
CDR3 protein: CSDGDGGTEAFF
CDR3 DNA: TGCAGCGACGGGGATGGAGGAACTGAAGCTTTCTTT

V gene: TRBV7-9
D gene: -
clone size: -
J gene: TRBJ2-1
CDR3 length: 16
CDR3 protein: CASSPANRRGYNEQFF
CDR3 DNA: TGTGCCAGCAGCCCCGCAAACCGAAGGGGTTACAATGAGCAGTTCTTC

V gene: TRBV12-3/TRBV12-4
D gene: -
clone size: many
J gene: TRBJ1-5
CDR3 length: 14
CDR3 protein: CASTFGGVGQPQHF
CDR3 DNA: TGTGCCAGCACCTTTGGGGGGGTCGGACAGCCCCAGCATTTT

V gene: TRBV6-1
D gene: -
clone size: few
J gene: TRBJ2-7
CDR3 length: 13
CDR3 protein: CASSGKVSYEQYF
CDR3 DNA: TGTGCCAGCAGTGGGAAAGTATCATACGAGCAGTACTTC

V gene: TRBV29-1
D gene: TRBD2
clone size: many
J gene: TRBJ2-3
CDR3 length: 14
CDR3 protein: CSVDSGMVTDTQYF
CDR3 DNA: TGCAGCGTTGATAGCGGGATGGTTACAGATACGCAGTATTTT

V gene: TRBV18
D gene: -
clone size: -
J gene: TRBJ1-5
CDR3 length: 15
CDR3 protein: CASSPGPGNNQPQHF
CDR3 DNA: TGTGCCAGCTCACCAGGACCGGGGAATAATCAGCCCCAGCATTTT

V gene: TRBV11-2
D gene: -
clone size: many
J gene: TRBJ2-7
CDR3 length: 10
CDR3 protein: CASSSYEQYF
CDR3 DNA: TGTGCCAGCAGTTCCTACGAGCAGTACTTC

V gene: TRBV20-1
D gene: -
clone size: few
J gene: TRBJ1-3
CDR3 length: 11
CDR3 protein: CSARKGDTIYF
CDR3 DNA: TGCAGTGCTAGAAAGGGAGACACCATATATTTT

V gene: TRBV7-7
D gene: -
clone size: -
J gene: TRBJ2-5
CDR3 length: 14
CDR3 protein: CASSVRATEETQYF
CDR3 DNA: TGTGCCAGCAGCGTCAGGGCTACGGAAGAGACCCAGTACTTC

V gene: TRBV6-1
D gene: TRBD1
clone size: few
J gene: TRBJ2-7
CDR3 length: 19
CDR3 protein: CASSDIRYGTGGAYYEQYF
CDR3 DNA: TGTGCCAGCAGTGATATACGATACGGGACAGGGGGAGCCTACTACGAGCAGTACTTC

V gene: TRBV29-1
D gene: TRBD1
clone size: few
J gene: TRBJ2-1
CDR3 length: 15
CDR3 protein: CSVEPNRGPYNEQFF
CDR3 DNA: TGCAGCGTTGAACCCAACAGGGGACCTTACAATGAGCAGTTCTTC

V gene: TRBV4-3
D gene: TRBD1
clone size: many
J gene: TRBJ2-5
CDR3 length: 16
CDR3 protein: CASSQEGTGPGETQYF
CDR3 DNA: TGCGCCAGCAGCCAAGAGGGGACAGGGCCGGGGGAGACCCAGTACTTC

V gene: TRBV6-5
D gene: -
clone size: -
J gene: TRBJ1-6
CDR3 length: 19
CDR3 protein: CASSYSPGLYLDHNSPLHF
CDR3 DNA: TGTGCCAGCAGTTACTCACCGGGACTGTACTTGGACCATAATTCACCCCTCCACTTT

V gene: TRBV9
D gene: -
clone size: many
J gene: TRBJ1-1
CDR3 length: 12
CDR3 protein: CASSPDTIEAFF
CDR3 DNA: TGTGCCAGCAGCCCTGACACGATTGAAGCTTTCTTT

V gene: TRBV4-1
D gene: -
clone size: few
J gene: TRBJ2-3
CDR3 length: 15
CDR3 protein: CASSRARGASDTQYF
CDR3 DNA: TGCGCCAGCAGCCGAGCCCGGGGGGCCTCCGATACGCAGTATTTT

V gene: TRBV6-1
D gene: -
clone size: -
J gene: TRBJ2-1
CDR3 length: 15
CDR3 protein: CASRGAGQWNNEQFF
CDR3 DNA: TGTGCCAGCAGGGGAGCGGGCCAATGGAACAATGAGCAGTTCTTC

V gene: TRBV4-1
D gene: -
clone size: many
J gene: TRBJ2-1
CDR3 length: 13
CDR3 protein: CASSPFEYNEQFF
CDR3 DNA: TGCGCCAGCAGCCCGTTCGAGTACAATGAGCAGTTCTTC

V gene: TRBV16
D gene: -
clone size: few
J gene: TRBJ2-5
CDR3 length: 13
CDR3 protein: CASSQFGSETQYF
CDR3 DNA: TGTGCCAGCAGCCAATTCGGCTCGGAGACCCAGTACTTC

V gene: TRBV13
D gene: -
clone size: few
J gene: TRBJ1-6
CDR3 length: 13
CDR3 protein: CASSLGRGRPLHF
CDR3 DNA: TGTGCCAGCAGCTTAGGGCGGGGGAGACCCCTCCACTTT

V gene: TRBV11-2
D gene: -
clone size: -
J gene: TRBJ2-3
CDR3 length: 12
CDR3 protein: CASSQYWDTQYF
CDR3 DNA: TGTGCCAGCAGCCAATACTGGGATACGCAGTATTTT

V gene: TRBV14
D gene: -
clone size: few
J gene: TRBJ2-1
CDR3 length: 16
CDR3 protein: CASSPLWKGTYNEQFF
CDR3 DNA: TGTGCCAGCAGCCCCCTTTGGAAGGGAACCTACAATGAGCAGTTCTTC

V gene: TRBV5-1
D gene: -
clone size: -
J gene: TRBJ2-7
CDR3 length: 14
CDR3 protein: CASSLKGRAEEQYF
CDR3 DNA: TGCGCCAGCAGCTTGAAAGGGCGGGCGGAGGAGCAGTACTTC

V gene: TRBV18
D gene: TRBD2
clone size: -
J gene: TRBJ2-1
CDR3 length: 15
CDR3 protein: CASSSTSGIMDEQFF
CDR3 DNA: TGTGCCAGCTCATCTACTAGCGGGATAATGGATGAGCAGTTCTTC

V gene: TRBV20-1
D gene: TRBD2
clone size: few
J gene: TRBJ2-2
CDR3 length: 15
CDR3 protein: CSARVSSGEVGELFF
CDR3 DNA: TGCAGTGCTAGAGTTTCTAGCGGGGAAGTCGGGGAGCTGTTTTTT

V gene: TRBV24-1
D gene: -
clone size: -
J gene: TRBJ2-3
CDR3 length: 13
CDR3 protein: CATSDFWGDTQYF
CDR3 DNA: TGTGCCACCAGTGATTTTTGGGGAGATACGCAGTATTTT